The sequence of this T cell receptor beta chain was determined in a study of T-cell memory formation after mild COVID-19. V shed 3 bases, J shed 0 bases, and the junction held 8 bases outside the gene matches. The CDR3 length is 17 residues. Germline CDR1 SGHVS, CDR2 FQNEAQ. The table lists this clonotype with a few counts. TCRdb re-called the 5' RACE reads through MiXCR, storing one row per CDR3 protein. Here the sample spans tens of thousands of distinct CDR3 sequences, 10% to 15% being singletons. This chain joins TRBV7-8 and TRBJ2-5; 9 bases are shared with TRBD2. Sequences were obtained from PBMCs or a T cell subset sorted from them (not recorded which). The sequence derives from an adult woman who had mild COVID-19 (a few samples of this study predate the infection). Cell type and time point are not known. The CDR3 bases are TGTGCCAGCAGCTTCCGACTAGCGGATTTGTACCAAGAGACCCAGTACTTC. Encoded protein: CASSFRLADLYQETQYF.